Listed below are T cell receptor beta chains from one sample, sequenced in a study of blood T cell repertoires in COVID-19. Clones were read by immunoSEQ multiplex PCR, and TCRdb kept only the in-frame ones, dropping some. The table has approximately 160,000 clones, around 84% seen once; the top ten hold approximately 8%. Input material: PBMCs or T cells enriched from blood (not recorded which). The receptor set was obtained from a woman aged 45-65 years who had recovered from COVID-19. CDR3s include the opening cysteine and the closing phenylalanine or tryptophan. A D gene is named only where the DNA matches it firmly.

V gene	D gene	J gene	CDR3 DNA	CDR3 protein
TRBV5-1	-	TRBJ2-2	TGCGCCAGCAGCTACCGTACAGGTCGCCAGACCGGGGAGCTGTTTTTT	CASSYRTGRQTGELFF
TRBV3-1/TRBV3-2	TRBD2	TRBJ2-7	TGTGCCAGCAGCCATAGCGGGAGCTCCTACGAGCAGTACTTC	CASSHSGSSYEQYF
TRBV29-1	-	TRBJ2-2	TGCAGCACTCGGGAGACTAACACCGGGGAGCTGTTTTTT	CSTRETNTGELFF
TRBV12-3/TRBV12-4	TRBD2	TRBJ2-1	TGTGCCAGCAGTTACGGGGGGGCTAGTGAGCAGTTCTTC	CASSYGGASEQFF
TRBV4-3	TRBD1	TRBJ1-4	TGCGCCAGCAGCCAGCCGGGACAGGGTGATGAAAAACTGTTTTTT	CASSQPGQGDEKLFF
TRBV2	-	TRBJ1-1	TGTGCCAGCAGTGAAAGCGGTCGGGGAAACACTGAAGCTTTCTTT	CASSESGRGNTEAFF
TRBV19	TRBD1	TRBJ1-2	TGTGCCACCGCGGGACAGGGGGCATTTCCCAACTATGGCTACACCTTC	CATAGQGAFPNYGYTF
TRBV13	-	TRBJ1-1	TGTGCCAGCAGCTTAGGTGCGATGAGCACTGAAGCTTTCTTT	CASSLGAMSTEAFF
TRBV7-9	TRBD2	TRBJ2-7	TGTGCCAGCAGCTTAGTACTAGCGACGCACTACGAGCAGTACTTC	CASSLVLATHYEQYF
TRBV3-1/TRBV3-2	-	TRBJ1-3	TGTGCCAGCACCCCCCCGGGAATTTCTGGAAACACCATATATTTT	CASTPPGISGNTIYF
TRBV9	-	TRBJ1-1	TGTGCCAGCAGCGAGGGGTCGGTATTGGGTGAAGCTTTCTTT	CASSEGSVLGEAFF
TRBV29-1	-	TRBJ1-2	TGCAGCGTTACCGACAGCTATGGCTACACCTTC	CSVTDSYGYTF
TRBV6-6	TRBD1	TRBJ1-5	TGTGCCAGCAGTGCGTCCGGCGGAGGGGGCATTTTGCATTTT	CASSASGGGGILHF
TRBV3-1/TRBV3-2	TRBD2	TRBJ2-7	TGTGCCAGCAGCCCCGGGGGGGGCCCCTACGAGCAGTACTTC	CASSPGGGPYEQYF
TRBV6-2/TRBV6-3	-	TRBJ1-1	TGTGCCAGCAGCCCGAACCGGGGGACCAGAAACACTGAAGCTTTCTTT	CASSPNRGTRNTEAFF
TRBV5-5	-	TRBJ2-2	TGTGCCAGCAGCCGAGAATATACCGGGGAGCTGTTTTTT	CASSREYTGELFF
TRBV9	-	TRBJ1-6	TGTGCCAGCAGCGTACTAGCGACAAATTCACCCCTCCACTTT	CASSVLATNSPLHF